A selection of T cell receptor beta chains follows, all from one sample in a study of OX40 agonist ivuxolimab in advanced cancers. The method was immunoSEQ multiplex PCR; TCRdb's version includes in-frame clones alone and lacks a portion of them. The sample consists of tens of thousands of clones, about nine tenths of them appearing once. Sequencing used CD4+ or CD8+ T cells sorted from blood, obtained in a trial of the OX40 agonist ivuxolimab. Receptors were obtained from an adult with an advanced solid tumor such as melanoma, head and neck, liver or kidney cancer. Both conserved end residues are part of each CDR3. A D gene is named only where the DNA matches it firmly. Some rows have no size entry. The others give once, few or many, or a class for an expanded clone.

d_call j_call clone_size v_call cdr3_nt cdr3_aa
NA TRBJ1-1 NA TRBV12-5 TGTGCTAGTGCCCCCCCGTCCGACACTGAAGCTTTCTTT CASAPPSDTEAFF
NA TRBJ1-2 NA TRBV28 TGTGCCAGCGGACAGAACTATGGCTACACCTTC CASGQNYGYTF
TRBD2 TRBJ2-3 NA TRBV30 TGTGCCTGGAGCCTCCTTGGGAGTAGCGGGAGGAGGAGCGGCACAGATACGCAGTATTTT CAWSLLGSSGRRSGTDTQYF
TRBD1 TRBJ1-6 NA TRBV19 TGTGCCAGTACGGACAGGGCAAGATCACCCCTCCACTTT CASTDRARSPLHF
TRBD1 TRBJ1-1 NA TRBV5-1 TGCGCCAGCAGCACGGACAGGAGACTGAACACTGAAGCTTTCTTT CASSTDRRLNTEAFF
NA TRBJ1-2 NA TRBV18 TGTGCCAGCTCACCGGCTGAGGCGAGTAACTATGGCTACACCTTC CASSPAEASNYGYTF
TRBD1 TRBJ2-4 NA TRBV7-6 TGTGCCAGCAGCCCAGGGACAGGGGTGCCGTCCGGCATTCAGTACTTC CASSPGTGVPSGIQYF
TRBD1 TRBJ1-2 NA TRBV4-2 TGTGCCAGCAGCCAAGAGGCCGACAGGGCTCGCTATGGCTACACCTTC CASSQEADRARYGYTF
NA TRBJ1-5 NA TRBV18 TGTGCCAGCTCATCTCAGGGGAGCAATCAGCCCCAGCATTTT CASSSQGSNQPQHF
TRBD2 TRBJ2-7 once TRBV28 TGTGCCAGCAGTTTTAGCCGAGGACTAGCGGGAGGTGAGCAGTACTTC CASSFSRGLAGGEQYF
TRBD1 TRBJ1-1 NA TRBV5-6 TGTGCCAGCAGCTATTTGGACAGGCTAAACACTGAAGCTTTCTTT CASSYLDRLNTEAFF
NA TRBJ1-4 few TRBV19 TGTGCCAGTAGTATTGGGCCAACTAATGAAAAACTGTTTTTT CASSIGPTNEKLFF
NA TRBJ1-4 NA TRBV15 TGTGCCACCAGCACCTCAACCCATCTGTTTTTT CATSTSTHLFF
NA TRBJ1-2 NA TRBV27 TGTGCCAGCAGTCCGACAGGACGCTATGGCTACACCTTC CASSPTGRYGYTF
TRBD2 TRBJ2-1 NA TRBV9 TGTGCCAGCAGCACCGCCGACAGGCGACTTCTAGCGGGAGGCTACAATGAGCAGTTCTTC CASSTADRRLLAGGYNEQFF
TRBD2 TRBJ2-5 NA TRBV5-1 TGCGCCAGCAGCTTACGGACTAGCGGGAGTGGGTTGGAGACCCAGTACTTC CASSLRTSGSGLETQYF
TRBD1 TRBJ1-2 NA TRBV6-5 TGTGCCAGCAGTTACTCCGGGGACAGAATGCGCTACACCTTC CASSYSGDRMRYTF
NA TRBJ1-1 NA TRBV19 TGTGCCAGTAGTATAGACAGGGATACTGAAGCTTTCTTT CASSIDRDTEAFF
NA TRBJ1-2 NA TRBV19 TGTGCCAGTATTGCGACCCGGCGAGACTATGGCTACACCTTC CASIATRRDYGYTF
TRBD1 TRBJ2-5 NA TRBV28 TGTGCCAGCAGTAAACACAGGGGGCCCCGAACGGAGACCCAGTACTTC CASSKHRGPRTETQYF
NA TRBJ2-3 NA TRBV4-3 TGCGCCAGCAGCCAAGAGGTGATTTCGGGAGAGTGTACAGATACGCAGTATTTT CASSQEVISGECTDTQYF
TRBD1 TRBJ1-2 NA TRBV7-9 TGTGCCAGCAGCTCGGGACAGGTTTCGCATGGCTACACCTTC CASSSGQVSHGYTF
NA TRBJ2-7 once TRBV29-1 TGCAGCGTTGCTGGGGGCCCCTCCTACGAGCAGTACTTC CSVAGGPSYEQYF
NA TRBJ2-2 few TRBV5-1 TGCGCCAGCAGTTCAGGACTAACCGGGGAGCTGTTTTTT CASSSGLTGELFF
NA TRBJ2-1 NA TRBV27 TGTGCCAGCAGATCTACAGGGCACCCCTCCTACAATGAGCAGTTCTTC CASRSTGHPSYNEQFF
NA TRBJ1-2 NA TRBV6-5 TGTGCCAGCAGTGGGGGACCTTTGGGCATTTCTGGCTACACCTTC CASSGGPLGISGYTF
NA TRBJ2-5 once TRBV5-1 TGCGCCAGCAGCTTATCGTTCGGGCCTATTGAGACCCAGTACTTC CASSLSFGPIETQYF
NA TRBJ1-1 NA TRBV2 TGTGCCAGCAGAACAGGGTTGAACACTGAAGCTTTCTTT CASRTGLNTEAFF
NA TRBJ1-5 NA TRBV18 TGTGCCAGCTCACCAACCAGTAGCAATCAGCCCCAGCATTTT CASSPTSSNQPQHF
NA TRBJ2-2 once TRBV4-3 TGCGCCAGCAGCCAAGATCGAGGCGGCTCTCCTCCCGGGGAGCTGTTTTTT CASSQDRGGSPPGELFF
TRBD2 TRBJ2-5 once TRBV9 TGTGCCAGCAGCGTAGCCGGGGGACTAGCGGGGCCAAAGACCCAGTACTTC CASSVAGGLAGPKTQYF
NA TRBJ2-2 NA TRBV19 TGTGCCAGTATGGAGAACACCGGGGAGCTGTTTTTT CASMENTGELFF
NA TRBJ1-1 NA TRBV9 TGTGCCAGCAGCGTAGGGGGTCAGAACACTGAAGCTTTCTTT CASSVGGQNTEAFF
NA TRBJ2-3 NA TRBV29-1 TGCAGCGTTGAAGGGTATAGCACAGATACGCAGTATTTT CSVEGYSTDTQYF
NA TRBJ2-5 NA TRBV7-9 TGTGCCAGCAGCCCGGCAACTTCGGGGGAGACCCAGTACTTC CASSPATSGETQYF
NA TRBJ2-2 NA TRBV12-5 TGTGCTAGTGGTTCACCTCCGTCGGGGCTGGACACCGGGGAGCTGTTTTTT CASGSPPSGLDTGELFF
TRBD1 TRBJ1-1 once TRBV5-1 TGCGCCAGCAGCTTAGGGACAGGGGGCGCCGGTTTGAACACTGAAGCTTTCTTT CASSLGTGGAGLNTEAFF
TRBD2 TRBJ2-2 NA TRBV5-8 TGTGCCAGCAGCCCGAGACTAGCGGCCCTGTGGAGGCTGTTTTTT CASSPRLAALWRLFF
NA TRBJ2-3 few TRBV5-6 TGTGCCAGCAGCTTGGGAGGGTTCACAGATACGCAGTATTTT CASSLGGFTDTQYF
TRBD1 TRBJ1-1 once TRBV11-2 TGTGCCAGCAGCTGGGGACAGGGGGCCGATGAAGCTTTCTTT CASSWGQGADEAFF
NA TRBJ2-5 NA TRBV12-5 TGTGCTAGTGGTTTCCCCTCGGGGACCCAGTACTTC CASGFPSGTQYF
NA TRBJ1-1 NA TRBV15 TGTGCCACCAGCAAATACTCACGGAACATGAACACTGAAGCTTTCTTT CATSKYSRNMNTEAFF
TRBD1 TRBJ2-5 once TRBV11-2 TGTGCCAGCAGTTTACAGGGGGCGAGGGAGACCCAGTACTTC CASSLQGARETQYF
NA TRBJ1-2 NA TRBV5-4 TGTGCCAGCACTTCTGGGGGCCATCTAGGTTTTGGCTACACCTTC CASTSGGHLGFGYTF
NA TRBJ1-2 NA TRBV7-2 TGTGCCAGCAGCTTGACTCGGACGGGGGGCTACACCTTC CASSLTRTGGYTF
NA TRBJ1-1 NA TRBV10-3 TGTGCCATCAGGGGGGACGGGCGGAACACTGAAGCTTTCTTT CAIRGDGRNTEAFF
NA TRBJ2-7 NA TRBV6-1 TGTGCCAGCAGTGAAGCTGGCGGAAAAGGCGAGCAGTACTTC CASSEAGGKGEQYF
NA TRBJ1-4 NA TRBV7-2 TGTGCCAGCAGCTTAGCCTACGGAATTAATGAAAAACTGTTTTTT CASSLAYGINEKLFF
TRBD2 TRBJ2-5 few TRBV7-9 TGTGCCGGTCAGAGGCTCTCCTGGCGGGAGCGAGAGACCCAGTACTTC CAGQRLSWRERETQYF
TRBD1 TRBJ1-4 NA TRBV5-1 TGCGCCAGCAGCTTACAGGGGGCGATTAATGAAAAACTGTTTTTT CASSLQGAINEKLFF